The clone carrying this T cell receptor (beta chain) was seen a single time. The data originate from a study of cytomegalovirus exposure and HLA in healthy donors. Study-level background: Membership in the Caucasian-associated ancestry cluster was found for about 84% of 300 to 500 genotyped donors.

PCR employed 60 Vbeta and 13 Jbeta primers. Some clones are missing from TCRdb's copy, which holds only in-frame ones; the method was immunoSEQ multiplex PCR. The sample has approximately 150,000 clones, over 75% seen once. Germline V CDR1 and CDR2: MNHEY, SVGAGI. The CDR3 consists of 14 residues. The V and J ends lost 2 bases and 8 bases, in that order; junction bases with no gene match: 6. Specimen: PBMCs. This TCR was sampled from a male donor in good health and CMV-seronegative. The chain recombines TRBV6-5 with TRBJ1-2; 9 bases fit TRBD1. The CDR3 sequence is CASSYRGTGIGYTF. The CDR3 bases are TGTGCCAGCAGTTACAGGGGGACAGGGATCGGCTACACCTTC.